This passage covers 13 T cell receptor beta chains from one sample sequenced in a study of T cell changes during pregnancy in multiple sclerosis. Profiling relied on immunoSEQ multiplex PCR, and the TCRdb table lists in-frame clones only, not all of them. The data show tens of thousands of clones, with 80% to 95% seen just once and 1.3% held by the top ten. The sample comprised peripheral blood. Receptors originate from a female donor with multiple sclerosis, enrolled in a pregnancy study.

The rearrangement joins TRBV28 to TRBJ2-2; possibly TRBD1 for D (6 bases). V was pared by 8 bases and J by 4 bases, with 17 bases between. Germline values: CDR1 MDHEN, CDR2 SYDVKM. The CDR3 sequence is 15 residues long. The CDR3 nucleotides are TGTGCCAGCTTAAAGTCTAGGGGGACCACCGGGGAGCTGTTTTTT. Protein product: CASLKSRGTTGELFF. The full variable domain, in which reference TRBV28 and TRBJ2-2 provide the parts outside the CDR3, is DVKVTQSSRYLVKRTGEKVFLECVQDMDHENMFWYRQDPGLGLRLIYFSYDVKMKEKGDIPEGYSVSREKKERFSLILESASTNQTSMYLCASLKSRGTTGELFFGEGSRLTVL.

The chain employs TRBV5-4 and TRBJ2-7, with D possibly being TRBD2 (5 bases). Trimming shortened V by 4 bases and J by 0 bases, and 11 bases separated the two germline ends. The CDR3 is 14 residues long. Germline V lookup: CDR1 SGHNT, CDR2 YYREEE (reference sequence). The CDR3 nucleotides read TGTGCCAGCAGCCCCGTAGCGACCTCCTACGAGCAGTACTTC. It yields the protein CASSPVATSYEQYF.

V and J are TRBV19 and TRBJ1-2; tentative D call: TRBD1 (5 bases). Germline V lookup: CDR1 LNHDA, CDR2 SQIVND (reference sequence). V was trimmed by 3 bases and J by 2 bases, leaving 16 bases between them. The CDR3 is 16 residues long. CDR3 loop: CASSMQLTRVNYGYTF. Written as DNA, the CDR3 is TGTGCCAGTAGTATGCAGTTGACCAGGGTGAACTATGGCTACACCTTC.

The chain has TRBV6-5 and TRBJ2-7; 7 bases map to TRBD2. Germline CDR1 and CDR2: MNHEY and SVGAGI. The CDR3 covers 15 residues. The V segment lost 0 bases and the J segment 0 bases; nucleotides outside the gene matches: 2. In DNA, the CDR3 is TGTGCCAGCAGTTACTCGGGGAGGGTCTCCTACGAGCAGTACTTC. Its translation is CASSYSGRVSYEQYF.

The rearrangement links TRBV6-5 to TRBJ1-4; 8 nucleotides agree with TRBD1. The CDR3 runs 14 residues. Germline V gene lookup returns CDR1 MNHEY and CDR2 SVGAGI. V dropped 6 bases and J dropped 7; count of bases not matched to a gene: 7. CDR3 region: CASSPDREGEKLFF. The CDR3 nucleotides are TGTGCCAGCAGCCCGGACAGGGAGGGTGAAAAACTGTTTTTT.

The V gene is TRBV6-1, the J gene TRBJ1-2, with D uncertain. V lost 4 bases and J lost 10, with 16 bases in between. Germline CDR1 and CDR2: MNHNS and SASEGT. The CDR3 loop spans 13 amino acids. In nucleotides, the CDR3 is TGTGCCAGCAGTGGGAGGACGGGGATATTCTACACCTTC. Translated, it gives CASSGRTGIFYTF.

This chain joins TRBV19 and TRBJ2-1, with 12 bases matching TRBD2. The CDR3 has 15 residues. CDR1 and CDR2 (germline): LNHDA, SQIVND (reference sequence). After removal of 5 bases from V and 8 bases from J, the junction contained 7 bases not matched to a gene. In DNA, the CDR3 is TGTGCCAGTAGTCTACTAGCGGGAGGTCGAGATGAGCAGTTCTTC. Its translation: CASSLLAGGRDEQFF.

The chain links TRBV15 to TRBJ1-1; D is perhaps TRBD1 (6 bases). CDR1 and CDR2 from the germline V gene are LNHNV and YYDKDF (reference sequence). The CDR3 sequence is 13 residues long. V lost 6 bases to trimming and J lost 7 bases, with 15 bases between them. The CDR3 loop is CATRMTTGIEAFF. The CDR3 DNA reads TGTGCCACCAGAATGACAACAGGGATTGAAGCTTTCTTT.

The J gene is TRBJ2-5, the V gene TRBV7-6, with D unclear. The germline V and J ends were trimmed by 1 base and 1 base, with 10 bases remaining between them. Per the germline V gene, CDR1 is SGHVS and CDR2 is FNYEAQ. The CDR3 is made up of 15 amino acids. CDR3 sequence (DNA): TGTGCCAGCAGCTTAGGACCGACTCCCCAAGAGACCCAGTACTTC. Translating it yields CASSLGPTPQETQYF.

This chain joins TRBV19 and TRBJ1-4; TRBD1 is a possible D gene (6 bases). Germline lookup yields CDR1 LNHDA and CDR2 SQIVND (reference sequence). V shed 8 bases and J shed 8 bases, with 15 bases lying between them. This CDR3 is 13 amino acids long. The CDR3 loop reads CASGQGPGEKLFF. The CDR3 DNA sequence: TGTGCCAGTGGGCAGGGGCCGGGGGAAAAACTGTTTTTT.

This chain links TRBV7-9 with TRBJ2-7; TRBD2 matches 7 bases. J was trimmed by 2 bases and V by 5 bases; bases with no gene match: 6. Germline CDR1 SEHNR, CDR2 FQNEAQ (reference sequence). This CDR3 is built from 14 residues. The CDR3 DNA sequence: TGTGCCAGCAGCCTACCGGGACTACCCTACGAGCAGTACTTC. Amino acids: CASSLPGLPYEQYF.

The genes are TRBV28 and TRBJ1-2, with a possible D match to TRBD1 (5 bases). The germline V gene encodes CDR1 MDHEN and CDR2 SYDVKM. V lost 4 bases, J lost 0 bases, and 12 bases lay in between. The CDR3 runs to 15 residues. The CDR3 loop is CASSSPTGANYGYTF. The CDR3 nucleotides read TGTGCCAGCAGTTCCCCGACGGGGGCTAACTATGGCTACACCTTC.

Only one count was recorded for this clone. The chain recombines TRBV12-5 with TRBJ1-4; D is perhaps TRBD1 (5 bases). Germline CDR1 LGHNT, CDR2 FRNRAP. The CDR3 contains 17 residues. The V end lost 5 bases, the J end lost 5 bases, and 21 bases lay between the germline ends. The CDR3 here is CASGTTHMGPANEKLFF. DNA of the CDR3: TGTGCTAGTGGTACTACACACATGGGGCCGGCAAATGAAAAACTGTTTTTT.